The 13 T cell receptor beta chains given below trace back to one sample, sequenced in a study of T-cell memory formation after mild COVID-19. TCRdb re-called the 5' RACE reads with MiXCR, one entry per CDR3 protein. The sample yields 250,000 to 300,000 distinct CDR3 sequences, about a sixth seen once. The sequenced sample was PBMCs or a T cell subset sorted from them (not recorded which). These TCRs come from a man aged 18 to 29 who had mild COVID-19 (a few samples of this study predate the infection). Cell type and time point are not known.

This clonotype was seen more than once but under ten times. The J gene is TRBJ2-3, the V gene TRBV25-1; 12 bases line up with TRBD2. The CDR3 consists of 18 residues. The V and J ends lost 3 bases and 0 bases, in that order; junction bases with no gene match: 7. Germline lookup yields CDR1 MGHDK and CDR2 SYGVNS. This CDR3 is CASSDGLAGGTSTDTQYF. CDR3 nucleotides: TGTGCCAGCAGTGATGGGCTAGCGGGGGGGACTAGCACAGATACGCAGTATTTT. Full variable domain (missing parts from reference TRBV25-1 and TRBJ2-3): EADIYQTPRYLVIGTGKKITLECSQTMGHDKMYWYQQDPGMELHLIHYSYGVNSTEKGDLSSESTVSRIRTEHFPLTLESARPSHTSQYLCASSDGLAGGTSTDTQYFGPGTRLTVL.

This clonotype was observed a few times. This chain joins TRBV7-2 and TRBJ2-2, with D perhaps TRBD1 (6 bases). Trimming removed 5 bases at V and 2 bases at J, with 15 bases between. CDR3 length equals 16 residues. CDR1 and CDR2 (germline): SGHTA, FQGNSA. CDR3 sequence (DNA): TGTGCCAGCAGCCAGAGGGGGTTTCTAAACACCGGGGAGCTGTTTTTT. Amino acid sequence: CASSQRGFLNTGELFF.

This clonotype was observed at least ten times. This chain's CDR3 is CASSFSRGNEQFF. For the CDR3, the DNA is TGTGCCAGCAGCTTTTCCAGGGGAAATGAGCAGTTCTTC. The rearrangement joins TRBV5-6 to TRBJ2-1; TRBD1 is a possible D gene (6 bases). Trimming cost V 2 bases and J 7 bases, with 10 bases left between them. The CDR3 is made up of 13 amino acids. Germline V CDR1 and CDR2: SGHDT, YYEEEE.

This clonotype was detected only a few times. CDR3 nucleotide sequence: TGTGCCAGCAGCCAACAGGGGGATTTTAGGGAGACCCAGTACTTC. This translates into CASSQQGDFRETQYF. The rearrangement links TRBV5-5 to TRBJ2-5; TRBD1 matches 8 bases. The V segment lost 4 bases and the J segment 5 bases; nucleotides outside the gene matches: 10. The CDR3 runs 15 residues. In germline, CDR1 is SGHKS, CDR2 YYEKEE (reference sequence).

This clonotype was detected many times. This chain joins TRBV5-1 and TRBJ1-5; D is perhaps TRBD1 (5 bases). The CDR3 sequence is 13 residues long. The V gene lost 1 base and the J gene lost 7 bases, with 9 bases spanning the gap. Germline-derived CDR1 and CDR2 are SGHRS and YFSETQ. CDR3 protein: CASSLWGGQPQHF. CDR3 DNA sequence: TGCGCCAGCAGCTTGTGGGGCGGGCAGCCCCAGCATTTT.

CDR3 region: CASSRLAGGPHNEQFF. CDR3 nucleotide sequence: TGTGCCAGCAGCCGACTAGCGGGGGGGCCCCACAATGAGCAGTTCTTC. The chain is built from TRBV11-3 and TRBJ2-1; 14 bases map to TRBD2. Germline assignment: CDR1 SGHNT and CDR2 YENEEA. This CDR3 is 16 amino acids long. The V segment lost 5 bases and the J segment 5 bases; nucleotides outside the gene matches: 5. Full variable domain (remainder filled in from reference TRBV11-3 and TRBJ2-1): EAGVVQSPRYKIIEKKQPVAFWCNPISGHNTLYWYLQNLGQGPELLIRYENEEAVDDSQLPKDRFSAERLKGVDSTLKIQPAELGDSAVYLCASSRLAGGPHNEQFFGPGTRLTVL.

The chain uses TRBV13 and TRBJ1-3; unclear D gene. Deletions cut 0 bases from V and 3 bases from J, with 18 bases between. Germline CDR1 is PRHDT and CDR2 is FYEKMQ (reference sequence). CDR3 length equals 18 residues. The CDR3 region is CASSLGPPALGGGNTIYF. For the CDR3, the DNA is TGTGCCAGCAGCTTAGGCCCCCCGGCCCTGGGAGGTGGAAACACCATATATTTT.

This clonotype was counted a few times. The rearrangement uses TRBV11-3 and TRBJ2-3, with 9 bases lining up with TRBD2. V lost 6 bases, J lost 2 bases, and 6 bases stayed unmatched. Germline loops: CDR1 SGHNT, CDR2 YENEEA. The CDR3 totals 15 residues. CDR3 sequence (DNA): TGTGCCAGCAGGAAGCGGGGGGCCATCACAGATACGCAGTATTTT. Its protein is CASRKRGAITDTQYF.

The genes are TRBV6-5 and TRBJ2-7, with D possibly matching TRBD1 (5 bases). Germline V lookup: CDR1 MNHEY, CDR2 SVGAGI. The V end was cut by 6 bases, the J end by 3 bases, with 9 bases between. The CDR3 is made up of 12 amino acids. In DNA form, the CDR3 reads TGTGCCAGCAGAGGACACTGCTACGAGCAGTACGTC. Its protein is CASRGHCYEQYV.

This clonotype was observed a few times. The chain joins TRBV18 to TRBJ1-4, with TRBD1 identical over 9 bases. The CDR3 consists of 15 residues. Trimming at V came to 3 bases and at J to 7 bases, leaving 6 bases not matched to a gene. CDR1 and CDR2 (germline): KGHSH, LQKENI. DNA of the CDR3: TGTGCCAGCTCACCCCGGACAGGGGAGGGTGAAAAACTGTTTTTT. Its translation: CASSPRTGEGEKLFF.

The chain is built from TRBV29-1 and TRBJ2-7; tentative D call: TRBD2 (6 bases). Germline CDR1 and CDR2: SQVTM and ANQGSEA. The ends were cut back, 6 bases at V and 5 bases at J, with 11 bases in the middle. This CDR3 has 11 amino acids. The chain's CDR3 is CSVGDWDEQYV. The CDR3 coding sequence is TGCAGCGTGGGGGACTGGGACGAGCAGTACGTC.

This rearrangement joins TRBV29-1 to TRBJ2-7; a weak D match, TRBD1 (6 bases). This CDR3 has 10 residues. Between the trimmed V and J ends, which lost 7 bases and 13 bases, there was a span of 17 bases. Per germline, CDR1 SQVTM and CDR2 ANQGSEA. CDR3 protein: CSGKEQGNYV. CDR3 in DNA: TGCAGCGGGAAGGAACAGGGTAATTACGTC.

This clonotype has more than one count but fewer than ten. In DNA, the CDR3 is TGCGCCAGCAGTTTCGACGGGGGATATGGCTACACCTTC. Its translation is CASSFDGGYGYTF. The J gene is TRBJ1-2, the V gene TRBV5-1, with D tentatively TRBD1 (5 bases). CDR3 length: 13 amino acids. The ends were cut back, 5 bases at V and 5 bases at J, with 13 bases in the middle. CDR1 and CDR2 from the germline V gene are SGHRS and YFSETQ.